This passage covers 30 T cell receptor beta chains from one sample sequenced in a study of tumor-infiltrating lymphocytes in oesophageal squamous cell carcinoma. TCRdb called the PCR reads again in MiXCR, with one record for every CDR3 protein. Among 18,000 or so distinct CDR3 sequences listed, around two fifths were seen once. The sample consisted of esophageal tumor tissue. The receptors were gathered from a male donor with esophageal squamous cell carcinoma.

This clonotype is judged large. The chain has TRBV7-6 and TRBJ1-3; a weak D match, TRBD1 (6 bases). V dropped 5 bases and J dropped 2 bases, with 13 bases sitting between them. Germline lookup yields CDR1 SGHVS and CDR2 FNYEAQ. The CDR3 covers 15 residues. CDR3 loop: CASSQGPGTGNTIYF. CDR3 DNA: TGTGCCAGCAGCCAGGGGCCAGGGACTGGAAACACCATATATTTT.

This clonotype has ten or more counts. The rearrangement joins TRBV12-3 or TRBV12-4 to TRBJ2-1, with D possibly being TRBD1 (6 bases). With 6 bases removed from V and 7 bases from J, the gap between germline ends came to 16 bases. CDR3 length equals 14 residues. The CDR3 DNA reads TGTGCCAGCAGCGACGGGACAAGGGGAAATGAGCAGTTCTTC. Translating it yields CASSDGTRGNEQFF.

This clonotype was picked up many times. V usage is TRBV6-1 and J usage is TRBJ2-7; a weak D match, TRBD1 (5 bases). Between the trimmed V and J ends, which lost 4 bases and 2 bases, there was a span of 15 bases. This CDR3 is built from 15 residues. CDR1 and CDR2 from the germline V gene are MNHNS and SASEGT. In nucleotides, the CDR3 is TGTGCCAGCAGTGCGTGGAGTACAGGAGCCTACGAGCAGTACTTC. Encoded protein: CASSAWSTGAYEQYF.

The chain is built from TRBV7-3 and TRBJ2-1, with D perhaps matching TRBD2 (6 bases). The CDR3 contains 15 residues. V was shortened by 3 bases and J by 4 bases, with 13 bases between the two germline ends. Germline V CDR1 and CDR2: SGHTA, FQGTGA. The CDR3 loop reads CASSLLGGTYNEQFF. In DNA, the CDR3 is TGTGCCAGCAGCTTGTTGGGTGGGACTTACAATGAGCAGTTCTTC.

This clonotype has a handful of counts. Because the CDR3 is missing its conserved closing phenylalanine or tryptophan, this is likely a read error. The DNA is omitted, as the CDR3 cannot be located on it reliably, and the CDR3 follows TCRdb's listing. The V and J genes are TRBV7-6 and TRBJ2-4; TRBD2 was called by the table and not checked on the DNA. The CDR3 numbers 15 amino acids, ends counted. Germline loops: CDR1 SGHVS, CDR2 FNYEAQ. The CDR3 region is CASSRRDYNEQYFGP.

This clonotype was seen repeatedly, ten times or more. V gene TRBV12-3 or TRBV12-4 combines with J gene TRBJ2-3, with 7 bases that match TRBD2. The CDR3 contains 15 residues. V lost 1 base and J lost 4; bases outside the gene matches: 5. CDR3 sequence: CASSLGGSGADTQYF. The DNA of the CDR3 is TGTGCCAGCAGTTTAGGCGGGAGTGGCGCAGATACGCAGTATTTT.

The chain combines TRBV7-9 with TRBJ2-4; D unresolved. The J call is doubtful: the DNA matches TRBJ2-1 better. CDR1 is SEHNR, CDR2 FQNEAQ, per germline (reference sequence). The CDR3 has 17 residues. The CDR3 bases are TGTGCCAGCAGCTTAGAGGCTACGGCCCGTAGGTGGAATGAGCAGTTCTTC. Its protein is CASSLEATARRWNEQFF.

J is TRBJ2-1 and V is TRBV9; a possible D gene is TRBD1 (5 bases). There are 16 residues in the CDR3. With 2 bases removed from V and 10 bases from J, the gap between germline ends came to 22 bases. Germline-derived CDR1 and CDR2 are SGDLS and YYNGEE. This CDR3 is CASSVSGSIVIIEQFF. CDR3 bases: TGTGCCAGCAGCGTCTCAGGGTCGATCGTAATCATCGAGCAGTTCTTC.

The chain employs TRBV7-3 and TRBJ2-2; the D gene is possibly TRBD2 (5 bases). This CDR3 has 17 residues. Trimming took off 2 bases at V and 0 bases at J, with 13 bases between the two ends. Germline V lookup: CDR1 SGHTA, CDR2 FQGTGA. This chain's CDR3 is CASSLSGFSSNTGELFF. The CDR3 bases are TGTGCCAGCAGCTTATCGGGGTTTAGCTCGAACACCGGGGAGCTGTTTTTT.

The chain has TRBV12-3 or TRBV12-4 and TRBJ2-7; 10 nucleotides line up with TRBD1. With the DNA end fitting TRBJ2-5 better, the J assignment may be wrong. This CDR3 is 14 amino acids long. The CDR3 bases are TGTGCCAGCAGTAAGGGGGACAGGGGAGAGACCCAGTACTTC. Protein sequence: CASSKGDRGETQYF.

The chain has TRBV11-2 and TRBJ2-1, with D possibly matching TRBD1 (7 bases). Trimming removed 3 bases from V and 2 bases from J, with 11 bases in between. This CDR3 is 15 amino acids long. Germline V gene data show CDR1 as SGHAT and CDR2 as FQNNGV. CDR3 residues: CASSFQGGAYNEQFF. CDR3 in DNA: TGTGCCAGCAGCTTTCAGGGGGGAGCCTACAATGAGCAGTTCTTC.

The chain carries TRBV7-3 and TRBJ2-4; tentative D call: TRBD1 (7 bases). V was pared by 1 base and J by 13 bases, with 26 bases between. The CDR3 has 17 residues. Per the germline V gene, CDR1 is SGHTA and CDR2 is FQGTGA. CDR3 residues: CASSLKQLGGGTDTQYF. CDR3 bases: TGTGCCAGCAGCTTAAAACAATTGGGAGGCGGGACAGATACGCAGTACTTC.

This clonotype was observed many times. This sequence joins TRBV11-2 and TRBJ1-1; D is unclear. Trimming left V 2 bases short and J 11 bases short, with 15 bases between. The germline gives CDR1 SGHAT, CDR2 FQNNGV. The CDR3 extends over 13 amino acids. The CDR3 region has the DNA TGTGCCAGCAGCTTACCGCCCTCTTGGGTCGCTTTCTTT. This sequence encodes CASSLPPSWVAFF. Variable domain in full (rest from reference TRBV11-2 and TRBJ1-1): EAGVAQSPRYKIIEKRQSVAFWCNPISGHATLYWYQQILGQGPKLLIQFQNNGVVDDSQLPKDRFSAERLKGVDSTLKIQPAKLEDSAVYLCASSLPPSWVAFFGQGTRLTVV.

By its share, this clonotype is medium-sized. This chain uses TRBV10-3 with TRBJ2-5, with D possibly matching TRBD2 (5 bases). Trimming shortened V by 4 bases and J by 5 bases, and 8 bases separated the two germline ends. This CDR3 has 12 amino acids. Germline-derived CDR1 and CDR2 are ENHRY and SYGVKD. CDR3 DNA sequence: TGTGCCATCAGTGCACTAGGGGAGACCCAGTACTTC. Its translation: CAISALGETQYF.

This chain joins TRBV27 and TRBJ2-2, with a possible D match to TRBD2 (5 bases). The germline gives CDR1 MNHEY, CDR2 SMNVEV (reference sequence). V lost 4 bases and J 7 bases, leaving 13 bases between the germline ends. The CDR3 extends over 14 amino acids. This CDR3 reads CASSSPTRVGELFF. The DNA for the CDR3 is TGTGCCAGCAGTTCCCCAACTAGAGTCGGGGAGCTGTTTTTT.

The chain employs TRBV10-1 and TRBJ2-3; D is unresolved. Trimming took 2 bases from V and 4 from J, leaving 7 bases between them. CDR3 length: 13 amino acids. The germline V gene has CDR1 WNHNN and CDR2 SYGVQD (reference sequence). The CDR3 loop reads CASSEPESDTQYF. CDR3 DNA: TGCGCCAGCAGTGAGCCAGAGTCAGATACGCAGTATTTT.

The chain employs TRBV7-2 and TRBJ2-1; tentatively, D is TRBD1 (6 bases). Germline CDR1 and CDR2: SGHTA and FQGNSA. Deletions cut 3 bases from V and 8 bases from J, with 8 bases between. This CDR3 spans 12 amino acids. This CDR3 is CASSFAGDEQFF. The CDR3 coding sequence is TGTGCCAGCAGCTTTGCAGGGGATGAGCAGTTCTTC.

This rearrangement joins TRBV7-6 to TRBJ2-5; tentatively, D is TRBD2 (6 bases). The DNA end favors TRBJ2-1, so the J call may be wrong. This CDR3 is built from 17 residues. Germline V CDR1 and CDR2: SGHVS, FNYEAQ. CDR3 sequence reads: CASSQLTSQFSYNEQFF. The CDR3 DNA is TGTGCCAGCAGCCAACTAACTAGCCAATTCTCCTACAATGAGCAGTTCTTC.

The gene calls are TRBV28 and TRBJ2-5; a possible D gene is TRBD1 (5 bases). The J call may be in error: the DNA end matches TRBJ2-7 better. This CDR3 has 13 amino acids. Germline lookup yields CDR1 MDHEN and CDR2 SYDVKM. For the CDR3, the DNA is TGTGCCAGCACAACAGGTTACTCCTACGAGCAGTACTTC. Protein product: CASTTGYSYEQYF.

The gene calls are TRBV6-1 and TRBJ2-7, with D maybe TRBD1 (5 bases). The germline gives CDR1 MNHNS, CDR2 SASEGT. The ends were cut back, 10 bases at V and 2 bases at J, with 12 bases in the middle. This CDR3 is 12 amino acids long. The CDR3 is CAIETETYEQYF. The CDR3 DNA is TGTGCCATTGAGACAGAAACCTACGAGCAGTACTTC.

This rearrangement joins TRBV19 to TRBJ1-1; no clear D. The germline V gene has CDR1 LNHDA and CDR2 SQIVND (reference sequence). CDR3 length: 12 residues. Trimming stripped 7 bases from V and 4 bases from J, with 10 bases between. The CDR3 loop is CASTSGGTEAFF. Written as DNA, the CDR3 is TGTGCCAGTACCTCGGGAGGCACTGAAGCTTTCTTT.

Note on this clonotype: A read error is likely, as this CDR3 ends without the conserved phenylalanine or tryptophan. It is unclear where the CDR3 begins or ends on the DNA, so no DNA is shown, and the CDR3 is as TCRdb lists it. The chain carries TRBV27 and TRBJ2-6; the table calls TRBD1, which could not be checked here. CDR1 MNHEY and CDR2 SMNVEV come from the germline V gene (reference sequence). The CDR3 extends over 11 residues, inclusive of both ends. The CDR3 here is CASSRLAGWSS.

Of note for this clonotype: The missing conserved phenylalanine or tryptophan at the end of this CDR3 makes a read error likely. The DNA is left out, because the CDR3 cannot be placed on it with certainty; the CDR3 is given as TCRdb lists it. The chain couples TRBV5-6 to TRBJ1-1; the table's D call, TRBD1, was not checked against the DNA. Ends included, the CDR3 has 17 residues. CDR1 and CDR2 (germline): SGHDT, YYEEEE. The CDR3 region is CASRHGTGGEMSSSSGQ.

This clonotype was counted many times. This chain joins TRBV5-1 and TRBJ2-2, with 7 positions matching TRBD1. Germline V gene data show CDR1 as SGHRS and CDR2 as YFSETQ. The junction had 12 bases not matched to a gene; V was cut back by 4 bases and J by 6 bases. The CDR3 sequence is 16 residues long. The CDR3 spells CASSPLNRGSAGELFF. For the CDR3, the DNA is TGCGCCAGCAGCCCCCTGAACAGGGGAAGCGCCGGGGAGCTGTTTTTT.

As concerns this clonotype: With a much larger clone just one base away, this may be a read error. The chain carries TRBV15 and TRBJ2-1; 7 positions agree with TRBD1. The DNA end is a closer match to TRBJ2-7, so the J assignment may be wrong. This CDR3 has 15 residues. Germline V gene lookup returns CDR1 LNHNV and CDR2 YYDKDF (reference sequence). In nucleotides, the CDR3 is TGTGTCACCAGCAGATCCGAGACAGGGTCCTACGAGCAGTACTTC. The encoded protein is CVTSRSETGSYEQYF.

The table lists this clonotype with many counts. V and J are TRBV10-3 and TRBJ2-1, with TRBD2 identical over 16 bases. Germline lookup yields CDR1 ENHRY and CDR2 SYGVKD. Trimming cost V 9 bases and J 9 bases; bases outside gene matches: 2. The CDR3 runs to 13 residues. Written as DNA, the CDR3 is TGTGCCATGGGGACTAGCGGGAGGGGTGAGCAGTTCTTC. Translated, it gives CAMGTSGRGEQFF.

Worth noting for this clonotype: The missing conserved phenylalanine or tryptophan at the end of this CDR3 makes a read error likely. The DNA is left out, because the CDR3 cannot be placed on it with certainty; the CDR3 is given as TCRdb lists it. This chain connects TRBV7-2 to TRBJ1-1; TRBD1, the D gene given by the table, was not confirmed from the DNA. A total of 18 residues make up the CDR3, ends included. Per the germline V gene, CDR1 is SGHTA and CDR2 is FQGNSA. The chain's CDR3 is CASSPRGESGGYTFGSGQ.

As concerns this clonotype: Germline and junction disagree at one end, which may indicate a read error. CDR3 loop: CASSADHF. CDR3 DNA: TGTGCCAGCAGCGCGGACCACTTT. The chain combines TRBV7-3 with TRBJ1-1, with D hard to call. The CDR3 has 8 residues. Germline V gives CDR1 SGHTA, CDR2 FQGTGA.

This clonotype came up a few times. V is TRBV7-2 and J is TRBJ1-1, with D unclear. The length of the CDR3 is 16 residues. The V end lost 2 bases, the J end lost 1 base, and 14 bases lay between the germline ends. Germline loops: CDR1 SGHTA, CDR2 FQGNSA. CDR3 nucleotides: TGTGCCAGCAGCTTATCCGGAAGTGTTTGGAACACTGAAGCTTTCTTT. Its protein product is CASSLSGSVWNTEAFF.

This clonotype was counted ten times or more. The gene calls are TRBV11-2 and TRBJ2-7; the D is unclear. From germline, CDR1 is SGHAT and CDR2 FQNNGV. Deletions cut 3 bases from V and 1 base from J, with 7 bases between. The CDR3 runs 13 residues. CDR3 protein: CASSLTDSYEQYF. The CDR3 DNA reads as TGTGCCAGCAGCTTGACGGATTCCTACGAGCAGTACTTC.